This T cell receptor beta chain comes out of a study of early T cells in non-severe SARS-CoV-2 infection. Turning to the study itself: Whole-blood bulk RNA, unsorted, was sequenced, and chains were unpaired. Study observations and caveats: Comparison of clonotypes with VDJdb favored anti-spike CD8 responses while missing private and CD4 specificities.

V lost 1 base and J 8 bases, leaving 20 bases between the germline ends. The CDR3 length is 16 residues. Germline lookup yields CDR1 GTSNPN and CDR2 SVGIG (reference sequence). Comments on this clonotype: Antigen: not known.

Unique molecular identifiers were affixed to single, distinct cDNA molecules. TCRdb fed the 5' RACE reads into MiXCR, producing one record per CDR3 protein. Of about 80,000 distinct CDR3 sequences in the sample, roughly 13% were seen once. The chain recombines TRBV30 with TRBJ2-2; D is uncertain. Sequenced sample: whole blood. This TCR was sampled from an adult who was a healthcare worker with PCR-confirmed SARS-CoV-2 infection or an uninfected control (not recorded which). CDR3: CAWSDPQDGPVGELFF. DNA of the CDR3: TGTGCCTGGAGTGACCCCCAAGACGGGCCCGTGGGGGAGCTGTTTTTT.